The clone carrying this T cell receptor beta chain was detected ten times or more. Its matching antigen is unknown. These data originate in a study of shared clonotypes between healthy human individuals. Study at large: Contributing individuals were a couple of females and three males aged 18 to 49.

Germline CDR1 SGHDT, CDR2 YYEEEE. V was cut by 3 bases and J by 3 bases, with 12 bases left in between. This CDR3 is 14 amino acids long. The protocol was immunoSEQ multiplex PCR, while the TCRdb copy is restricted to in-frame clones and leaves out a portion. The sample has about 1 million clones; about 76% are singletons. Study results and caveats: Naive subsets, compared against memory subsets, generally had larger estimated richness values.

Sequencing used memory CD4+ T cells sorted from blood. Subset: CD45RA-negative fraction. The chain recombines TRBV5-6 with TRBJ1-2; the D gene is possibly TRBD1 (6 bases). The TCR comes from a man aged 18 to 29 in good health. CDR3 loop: CASSSWTDYYGYTF. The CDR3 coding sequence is TGTGCCAGCAGCTCCTGGACAGATTACTATGGCTACACCTTC.